This T cell receptor (beta chain) was obtained from a study of spatial heterogeneity in lung cancer. V lost 1 base, J lost 5 bases, and 11 bases lay in between. CDR1 is SEHNR, CDR2 FQNEAQ, per germline (reference sequence). This CDR3 comprises 14 residues. Noted time point: sample taken at primary tumor resection. TCRdb itself ran the 5' RACE reads through MiXCR, one entry per CDR3 protein. The repertoire holds about 44,000 distinct CDR3 sequences, with approximately 13% as singletons. The gene calls are TRBV7-9 and TRBJ1-1; no reliable D call. This sequence originates from a male donor with early-stage non-small cell lung cancer. The specimen comprised PBMCs, sampled at surgery. CDR3 in DNA: TGTGCCAGCAGCTTAGAGGGATTTTCGACTGAAGCTTTCTTT. Residues: CASSLEGFSTEAFF.